The following is a TCR beta chain sequence with its context. The record originates from a study of cytomegalovirus exposure and HLA in healthy donors. Using immunoSEQ multiplex PCR, the repertoire was profiled, and TCRdb retains in-frame clones only, with some absent. This sample has some 170,000 clones, with almost 85% found just once. V trimming: 7 bases; J trimming: 0 bases; junction bases outside the gene matches: 5. This CDR3 is built from 14 residues. CDR1 is SGHRS, CDR2 YFSETQ, per germline. What was sequenced was PBMCs. The sequence was collected from a man aged 25 to 40 in good health and CMV-seropositive. The chain has TRBV5-1 and TRBJ2-3, with 7 bases lining up with TRBD2. In DNA form, the CDR3 reads TGCGCCAGCTACAGCGGGACTAGCACAGATACGCAGTATTTT. Encoded protein: CASYSGTSTDTQYF.